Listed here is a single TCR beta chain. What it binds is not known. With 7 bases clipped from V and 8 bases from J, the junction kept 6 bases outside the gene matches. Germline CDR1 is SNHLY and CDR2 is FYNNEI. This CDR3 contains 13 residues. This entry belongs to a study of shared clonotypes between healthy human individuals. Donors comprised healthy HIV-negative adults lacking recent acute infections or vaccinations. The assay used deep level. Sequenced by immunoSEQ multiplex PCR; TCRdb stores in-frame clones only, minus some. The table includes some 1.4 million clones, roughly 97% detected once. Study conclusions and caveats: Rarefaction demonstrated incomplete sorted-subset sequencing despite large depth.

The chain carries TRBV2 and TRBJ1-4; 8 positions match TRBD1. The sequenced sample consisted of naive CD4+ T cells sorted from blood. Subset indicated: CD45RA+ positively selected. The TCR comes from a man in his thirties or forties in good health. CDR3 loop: CASNRGFGEKLFF. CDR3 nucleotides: TGTGCCAGCAACAGGGGGTTCGGAGAAAAACTGTTTTTT.